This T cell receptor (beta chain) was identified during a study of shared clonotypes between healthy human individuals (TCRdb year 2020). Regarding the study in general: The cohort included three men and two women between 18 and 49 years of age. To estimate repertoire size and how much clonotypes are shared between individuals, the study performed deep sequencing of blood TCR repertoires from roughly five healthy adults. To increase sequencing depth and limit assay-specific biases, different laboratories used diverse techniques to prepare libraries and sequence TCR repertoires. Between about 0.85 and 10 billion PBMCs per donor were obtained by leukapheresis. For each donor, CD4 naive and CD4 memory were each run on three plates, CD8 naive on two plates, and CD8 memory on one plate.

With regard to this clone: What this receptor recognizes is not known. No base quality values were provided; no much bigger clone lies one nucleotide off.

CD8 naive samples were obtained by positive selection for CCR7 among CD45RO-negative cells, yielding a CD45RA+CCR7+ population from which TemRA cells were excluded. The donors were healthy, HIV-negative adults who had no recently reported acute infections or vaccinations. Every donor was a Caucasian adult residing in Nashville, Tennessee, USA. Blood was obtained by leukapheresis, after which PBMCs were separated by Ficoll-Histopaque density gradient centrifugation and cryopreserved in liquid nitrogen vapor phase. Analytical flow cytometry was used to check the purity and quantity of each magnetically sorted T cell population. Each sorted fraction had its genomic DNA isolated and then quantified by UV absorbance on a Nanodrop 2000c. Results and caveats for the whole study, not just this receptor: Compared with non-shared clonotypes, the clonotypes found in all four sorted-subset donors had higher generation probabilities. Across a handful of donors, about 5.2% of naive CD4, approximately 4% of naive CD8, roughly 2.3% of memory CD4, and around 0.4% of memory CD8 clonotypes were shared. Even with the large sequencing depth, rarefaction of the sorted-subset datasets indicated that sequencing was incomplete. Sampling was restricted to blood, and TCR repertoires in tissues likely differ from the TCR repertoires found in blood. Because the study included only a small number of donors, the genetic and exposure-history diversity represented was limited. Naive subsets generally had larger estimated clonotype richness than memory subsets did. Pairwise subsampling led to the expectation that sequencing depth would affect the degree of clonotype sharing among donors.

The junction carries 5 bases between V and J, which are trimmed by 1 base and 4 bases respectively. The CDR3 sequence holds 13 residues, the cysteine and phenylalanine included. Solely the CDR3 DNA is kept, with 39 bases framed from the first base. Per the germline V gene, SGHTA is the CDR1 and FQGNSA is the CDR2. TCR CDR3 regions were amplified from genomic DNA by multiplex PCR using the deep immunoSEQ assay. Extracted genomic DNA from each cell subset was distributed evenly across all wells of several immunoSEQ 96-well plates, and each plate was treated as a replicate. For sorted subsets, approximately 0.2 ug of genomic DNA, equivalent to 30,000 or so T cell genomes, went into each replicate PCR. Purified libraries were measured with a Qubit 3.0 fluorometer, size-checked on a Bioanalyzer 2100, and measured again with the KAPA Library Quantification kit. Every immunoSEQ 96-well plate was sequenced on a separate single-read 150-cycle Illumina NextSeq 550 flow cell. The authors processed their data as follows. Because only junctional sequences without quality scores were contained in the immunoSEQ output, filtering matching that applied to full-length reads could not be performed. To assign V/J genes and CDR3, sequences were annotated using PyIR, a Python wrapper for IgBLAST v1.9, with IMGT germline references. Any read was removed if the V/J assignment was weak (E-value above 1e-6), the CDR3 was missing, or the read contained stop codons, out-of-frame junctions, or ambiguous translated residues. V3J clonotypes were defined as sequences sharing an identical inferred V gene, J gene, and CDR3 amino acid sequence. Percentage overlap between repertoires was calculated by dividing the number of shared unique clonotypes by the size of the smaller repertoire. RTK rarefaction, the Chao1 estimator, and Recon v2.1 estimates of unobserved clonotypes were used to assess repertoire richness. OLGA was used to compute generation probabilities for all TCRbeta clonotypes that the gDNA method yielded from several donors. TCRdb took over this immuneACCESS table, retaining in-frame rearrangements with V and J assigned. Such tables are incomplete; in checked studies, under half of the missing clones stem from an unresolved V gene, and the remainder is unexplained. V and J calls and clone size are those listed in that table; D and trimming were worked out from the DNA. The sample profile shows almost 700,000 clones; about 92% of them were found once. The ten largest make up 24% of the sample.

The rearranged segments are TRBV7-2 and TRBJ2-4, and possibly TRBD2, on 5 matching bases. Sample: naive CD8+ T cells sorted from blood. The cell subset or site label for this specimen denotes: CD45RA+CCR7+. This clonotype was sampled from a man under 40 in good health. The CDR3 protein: CASSLGTKNIQYF. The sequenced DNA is TGTGCCAGCAGCTTAGGGACTAAAAACATTCAGTACTTC.